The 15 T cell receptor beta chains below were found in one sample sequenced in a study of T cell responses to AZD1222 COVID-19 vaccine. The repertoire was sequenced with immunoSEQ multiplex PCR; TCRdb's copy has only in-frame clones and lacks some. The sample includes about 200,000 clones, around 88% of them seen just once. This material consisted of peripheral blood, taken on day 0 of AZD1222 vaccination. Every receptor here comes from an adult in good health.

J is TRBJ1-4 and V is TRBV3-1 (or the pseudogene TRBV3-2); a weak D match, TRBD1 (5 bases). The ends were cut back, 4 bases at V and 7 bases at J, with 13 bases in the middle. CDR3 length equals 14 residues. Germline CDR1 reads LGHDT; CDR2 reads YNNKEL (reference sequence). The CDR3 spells CASSPQVGGEKLFF. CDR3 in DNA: TGTGCCAGCAGCCCCCAGGTGGGGGGTGAAAAACTGTTTTTT.

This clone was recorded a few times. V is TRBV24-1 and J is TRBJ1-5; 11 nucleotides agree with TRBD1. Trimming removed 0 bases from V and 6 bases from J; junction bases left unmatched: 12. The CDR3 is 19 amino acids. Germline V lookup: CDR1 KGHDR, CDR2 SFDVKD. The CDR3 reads CATSDLPGQGAQEGQPQHF. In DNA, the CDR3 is TGTGCCACCAGTGATTTGCCTGGACAGGGGGCGCAGGAGGGTCAGCCCCAGCATTTT.

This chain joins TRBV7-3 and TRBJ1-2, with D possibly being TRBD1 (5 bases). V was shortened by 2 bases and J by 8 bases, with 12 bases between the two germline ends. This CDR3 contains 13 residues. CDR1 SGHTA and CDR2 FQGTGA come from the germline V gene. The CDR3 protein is CASSLVSGSGYTF. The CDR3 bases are TGTGCCAGCAGCTTAGTATCAGGGTCCGGCTACACCTTC.

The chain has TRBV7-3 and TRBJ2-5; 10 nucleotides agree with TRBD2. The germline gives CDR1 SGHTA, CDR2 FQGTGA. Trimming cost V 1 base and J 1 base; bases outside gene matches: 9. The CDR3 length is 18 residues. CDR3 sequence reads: CASSLMASGGRTQETQYF. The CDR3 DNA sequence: TGTGCCAGCAGCTTAATGGCTAGCGGGGGCCGGACCCAAGAGACCCAGTACTTC.

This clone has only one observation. This CDR3 reads CASSKDSPSGNTIYF. DNA for the CDR3: TGTGCCAGCAGCAAGGACAGTCCCTCTGGAAACACCATATATTTT. V is TRBV5-5 and J is TRBJ1-3; D may be TRBD1 (6 bases). The germline CDR1 and CDR2 sequences are SGHKS and YYEKEE (reference sequence). CDR3 size: 15 residues. Trimming took off 4 bases at V and 0 bases at J, with 11 bases between the two ends.

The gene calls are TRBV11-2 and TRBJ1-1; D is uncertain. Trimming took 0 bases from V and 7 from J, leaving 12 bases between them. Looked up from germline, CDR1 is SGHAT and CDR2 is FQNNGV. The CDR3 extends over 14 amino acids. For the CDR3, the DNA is TGTGCCAGCAGCTTAGATTGGTCACGGTTTGAAGCTTTCTTT. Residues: CASSLDWSRFEAFF.

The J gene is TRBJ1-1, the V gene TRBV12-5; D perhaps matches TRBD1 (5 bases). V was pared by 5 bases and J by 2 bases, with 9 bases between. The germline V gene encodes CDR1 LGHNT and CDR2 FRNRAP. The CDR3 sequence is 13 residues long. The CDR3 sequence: CASGPGANTEAFF. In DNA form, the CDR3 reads TGTGCTAGTGGTCCCGGGGCTAACACTGAAGCTTTCTTT.

CDR3 in DNA: TGTGCCAGCAGCCCGGGACGGAACACAGATACGCAGTATTTT. It encodes CASSPGRNTDTQYF. V usage is TRBV3-1 (or the pseudogene TRBV3-2) and J usage is TRBJ2-3; D could derive from TRBD1 or TRBD2 (5 bases each). The CDR3 is made up of 14 amino acids. Germline CDR1 and CDR2: LGHDT and YNNKEL (reference sequence). V shed 4 bases and J shed 2 bases, with 10 bases lying between them.

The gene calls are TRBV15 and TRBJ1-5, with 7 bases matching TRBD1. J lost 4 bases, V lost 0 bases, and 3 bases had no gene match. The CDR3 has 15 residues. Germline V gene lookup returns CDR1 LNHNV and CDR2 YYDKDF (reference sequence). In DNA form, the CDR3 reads TGTGCCACCAGCAGAGAACAGGGGAGTAATCAGCCCCAGCATTTT. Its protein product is CATSREQGSNQPQHF.

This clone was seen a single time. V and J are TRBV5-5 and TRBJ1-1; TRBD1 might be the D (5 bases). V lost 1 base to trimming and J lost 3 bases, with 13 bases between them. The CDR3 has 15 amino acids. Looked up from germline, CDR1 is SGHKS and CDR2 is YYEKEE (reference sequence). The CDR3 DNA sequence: TGTGCCAGCAGCTTGCAATTACAGGCGTACACTGAAGCTTTCTTT. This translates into CASSLQLQAYTEAFF.

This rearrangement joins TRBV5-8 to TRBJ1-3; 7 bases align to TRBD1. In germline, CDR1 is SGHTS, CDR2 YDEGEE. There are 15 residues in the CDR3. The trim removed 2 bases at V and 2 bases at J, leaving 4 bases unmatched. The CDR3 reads CASSLDTGAGNTIYF. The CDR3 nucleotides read TGTGCCAGCAGCTTAGATACAGGGGCTGGAAACACCATATATTTT. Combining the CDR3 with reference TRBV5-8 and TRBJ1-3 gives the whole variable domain EAGVTQSPTHLIKTRGQQATLRCSPISGHTSVYWYQQALGLGLQFLLWYDEGEERNRGNFPPRFSGRQFPNYSSELNVNALELEDSALYLCASSLDTGAGNTIYFGEGSWLTVV.

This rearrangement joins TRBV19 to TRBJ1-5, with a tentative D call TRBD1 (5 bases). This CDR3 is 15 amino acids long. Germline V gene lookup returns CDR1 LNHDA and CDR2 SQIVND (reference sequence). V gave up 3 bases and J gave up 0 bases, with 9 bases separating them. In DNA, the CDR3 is TGTGCCAGTAGTATCGACAGTTATAGCAATCAGCCCCAGCATTTT. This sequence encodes CASSIDSYSNQPQHF.

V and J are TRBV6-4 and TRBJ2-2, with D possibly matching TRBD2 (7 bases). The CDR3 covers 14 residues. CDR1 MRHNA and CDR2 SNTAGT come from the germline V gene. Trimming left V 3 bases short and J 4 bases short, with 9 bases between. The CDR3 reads CASSERGRTGELFF. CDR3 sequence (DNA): TGTGCCAGCAGTGAGCGGGGGCGCACCGGGGAGCTGTTTTTT.

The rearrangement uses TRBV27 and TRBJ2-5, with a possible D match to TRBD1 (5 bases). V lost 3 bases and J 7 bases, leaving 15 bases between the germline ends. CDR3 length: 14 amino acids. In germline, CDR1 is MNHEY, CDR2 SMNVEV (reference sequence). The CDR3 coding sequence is TGTGCCAGCAGTTTGACAGCAAGTTCCGCGACCCAGTACTTC. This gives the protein CASSLTASSATQYF.

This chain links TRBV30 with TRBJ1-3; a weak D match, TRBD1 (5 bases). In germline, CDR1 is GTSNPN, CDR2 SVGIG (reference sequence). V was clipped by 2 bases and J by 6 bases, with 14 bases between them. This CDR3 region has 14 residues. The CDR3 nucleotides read TGTGCCTGGAGTATTCGGGGGGTCGTAAACACCATATATTTT. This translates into CAWSIRGVVNTIYF.